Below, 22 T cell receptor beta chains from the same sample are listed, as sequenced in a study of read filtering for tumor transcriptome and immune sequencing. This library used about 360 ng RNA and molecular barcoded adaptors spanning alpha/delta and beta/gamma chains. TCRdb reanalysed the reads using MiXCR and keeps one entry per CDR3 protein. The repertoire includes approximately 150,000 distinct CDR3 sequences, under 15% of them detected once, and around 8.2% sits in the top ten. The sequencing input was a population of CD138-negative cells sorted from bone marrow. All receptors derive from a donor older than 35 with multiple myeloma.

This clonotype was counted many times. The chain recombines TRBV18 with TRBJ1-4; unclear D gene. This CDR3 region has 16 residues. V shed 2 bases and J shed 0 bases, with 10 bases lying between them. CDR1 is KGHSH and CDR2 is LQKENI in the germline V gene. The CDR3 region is CASSPGRASTNEKLFF. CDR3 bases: TGTGCCAGCTCACCAGGGCGGGCCTCAACTAATGAAAAACTGTTTTTT.

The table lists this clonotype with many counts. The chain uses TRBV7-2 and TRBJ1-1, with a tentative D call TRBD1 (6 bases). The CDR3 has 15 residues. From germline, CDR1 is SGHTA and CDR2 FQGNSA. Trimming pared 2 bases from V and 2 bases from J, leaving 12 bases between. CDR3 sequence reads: CASSLLGALNTEAFF. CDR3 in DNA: TGTGCCAGCAGCTTATTGGGGGCCCTAAACACTGAAGCTTTCTTT.

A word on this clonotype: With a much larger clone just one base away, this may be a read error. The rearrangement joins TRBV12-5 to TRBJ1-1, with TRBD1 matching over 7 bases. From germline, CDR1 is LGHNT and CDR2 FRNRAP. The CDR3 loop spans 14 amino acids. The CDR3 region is CASGPSTGNTETFF. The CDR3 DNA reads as TGTGCTAGTGGTCCCTCGACAGGGAACACTGAAACTTTCTTT. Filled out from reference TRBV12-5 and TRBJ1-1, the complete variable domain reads DARVTQTPRHKVTEMGQEVTMRCQPILGHNTVFWYRQTMMQGLELLAYFRNRAPLDDSGMPKDRFSAEMPDATLATLKIQPSEPRDSAVYFCASGPSTGNTETFFGQGTRLTVV.

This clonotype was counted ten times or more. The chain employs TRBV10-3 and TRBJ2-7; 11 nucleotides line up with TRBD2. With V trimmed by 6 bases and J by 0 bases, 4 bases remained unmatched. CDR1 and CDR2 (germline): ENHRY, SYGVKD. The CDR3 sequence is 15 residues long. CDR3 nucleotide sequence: TGTGCCATCAGGGAGGGACTAGCGGCCTCCTACGAGCAGTACTTC. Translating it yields CAIREGLAASYEQYF.

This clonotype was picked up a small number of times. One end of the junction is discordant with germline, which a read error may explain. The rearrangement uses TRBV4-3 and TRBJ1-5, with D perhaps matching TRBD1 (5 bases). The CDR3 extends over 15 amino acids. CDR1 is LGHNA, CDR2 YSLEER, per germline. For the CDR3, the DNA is TGCGCCAGCAGCCAAGTCACAGGTTTCAATCAGCCCCTGCATTTT. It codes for CASSQVTGFNQPLHF.

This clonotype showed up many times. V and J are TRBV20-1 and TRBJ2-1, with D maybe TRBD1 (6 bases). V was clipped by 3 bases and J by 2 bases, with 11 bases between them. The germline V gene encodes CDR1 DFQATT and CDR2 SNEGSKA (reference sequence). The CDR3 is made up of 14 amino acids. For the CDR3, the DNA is TGCAGTGCTAGCCCCAGGGGCCCCTACAATGAGCAGTTCTTC. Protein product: CSASPRGPYNEQFF.

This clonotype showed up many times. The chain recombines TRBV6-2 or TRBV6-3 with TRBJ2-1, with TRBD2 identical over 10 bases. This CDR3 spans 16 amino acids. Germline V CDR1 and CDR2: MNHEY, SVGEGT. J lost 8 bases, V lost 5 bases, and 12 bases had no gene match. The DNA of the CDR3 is TGTGCCAGCAGTCTTACCGGCTCTAGCGGGAGTTATGAGCAGTTCTTC. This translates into CASSLTGSSGSYEQFF.

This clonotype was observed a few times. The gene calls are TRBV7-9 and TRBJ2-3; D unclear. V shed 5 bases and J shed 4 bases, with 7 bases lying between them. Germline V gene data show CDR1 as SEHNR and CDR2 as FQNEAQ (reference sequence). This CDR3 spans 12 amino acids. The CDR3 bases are TGTGCCAGCAGCCCCGAAGCAGATACGCAGTATTTT. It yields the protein CASSPEADTQYF. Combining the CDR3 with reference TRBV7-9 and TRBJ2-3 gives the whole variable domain DTGVSQNPRHKITKRGQNVTFRCDPISEHNRLYWYRQTLGQGPEFLTYFQNEAQLEKSRLLSDRFSAERPKGSFSTLEIQRTEQGDSAMYLCASSPEADTQYFGPGTRLTVL.

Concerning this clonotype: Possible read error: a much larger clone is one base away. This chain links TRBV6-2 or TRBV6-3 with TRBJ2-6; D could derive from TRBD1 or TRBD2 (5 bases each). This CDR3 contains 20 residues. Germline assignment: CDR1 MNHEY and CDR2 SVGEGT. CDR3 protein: CASSYTFGEAAGSGANVLAF. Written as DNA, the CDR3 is TGTGCCAGCAGTTACACCTTCGGCGAGGCGGCGGGCTCTGGGGCCAACGTCCTGGCTTTC.

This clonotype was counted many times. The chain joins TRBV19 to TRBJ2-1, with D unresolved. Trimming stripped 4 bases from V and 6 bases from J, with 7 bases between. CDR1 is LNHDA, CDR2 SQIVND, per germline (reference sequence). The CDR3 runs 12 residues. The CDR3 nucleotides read TGTGCCAGTAGTACCCAGCCCAATGAGCAGTTCTTC. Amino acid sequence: CASSTQPNEQFF.

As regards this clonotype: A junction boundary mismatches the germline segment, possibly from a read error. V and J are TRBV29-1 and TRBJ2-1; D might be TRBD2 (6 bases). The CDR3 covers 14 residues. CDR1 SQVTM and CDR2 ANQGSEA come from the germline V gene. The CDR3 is CSALRGSSYNEQLF. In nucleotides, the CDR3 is TGCAGCGCCCTTCGGGGGAGCTCCTACAATGAGCAACTCTTC.

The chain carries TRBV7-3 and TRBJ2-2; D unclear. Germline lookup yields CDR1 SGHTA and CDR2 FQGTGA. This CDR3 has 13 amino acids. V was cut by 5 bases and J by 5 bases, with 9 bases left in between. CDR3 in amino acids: CASSAEATGELFF. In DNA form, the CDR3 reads TGTGCCAGCAGCGCGGAAGCAACCGGGGAGCTGTTTTTT.

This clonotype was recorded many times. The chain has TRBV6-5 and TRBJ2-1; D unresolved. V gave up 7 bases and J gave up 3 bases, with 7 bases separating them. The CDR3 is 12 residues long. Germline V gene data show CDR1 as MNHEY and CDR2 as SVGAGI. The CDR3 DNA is TGTGCCAGCACCACGGTCTACAATGAGCAGTTCTTC. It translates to CASTTVYNEQFF.

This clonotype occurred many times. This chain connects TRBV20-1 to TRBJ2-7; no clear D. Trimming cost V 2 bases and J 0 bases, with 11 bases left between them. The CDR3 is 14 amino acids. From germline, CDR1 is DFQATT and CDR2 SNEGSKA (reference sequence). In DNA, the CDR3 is TGCAGTGCTAGACCGCCCGGGTCCTCCTACGAGCAGTACTTC. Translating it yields CSARPPGSSYEQYF.

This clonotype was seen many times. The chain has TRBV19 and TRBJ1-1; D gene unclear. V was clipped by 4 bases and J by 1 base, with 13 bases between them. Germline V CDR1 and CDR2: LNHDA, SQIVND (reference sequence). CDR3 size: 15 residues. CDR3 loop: CASSRNPGENTEAFF. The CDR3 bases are TGTGCCAGTAGTAGGAACCCAGGAGAGAACACTGAAGCTTTCTTT. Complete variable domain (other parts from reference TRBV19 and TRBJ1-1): DGGITQSPKYLFRKEGQNVTLSCEQNLNHDAMYWYRQDPGQGLRLIYYSQIVNDFQKGDIAEGYSVSREKKESFPLTVTSAQKNPTAFYLCASSRNPGENTEAFFGQGTRLTVV.

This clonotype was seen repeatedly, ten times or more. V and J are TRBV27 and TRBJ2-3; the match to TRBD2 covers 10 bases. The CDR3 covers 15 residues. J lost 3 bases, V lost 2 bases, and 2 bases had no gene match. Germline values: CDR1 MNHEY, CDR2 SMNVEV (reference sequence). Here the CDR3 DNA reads TGTGCCAGCAGTTTAGTAGCGGGAGGTACAGATACGCAGTATTTT. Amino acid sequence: CASSLVAGGTDTQYF.

The CDR3 bases are TGTGCCAGCAGCTTGGGTCGCTCGGCCTCCTACAATGAGCAGTTCTTC. This sequence encodes CASSLGRSASYNEQFF. The chain couples TRBV5-6 to TRBJ2-1; D remains ambiguous. The V gene's germline CDR1 is SGHDT and CDR2 YYEEEE. CDR3 length: 16 amino acids. V shed 0 bases and J shed 0 bases, with 10 bases lying between them.

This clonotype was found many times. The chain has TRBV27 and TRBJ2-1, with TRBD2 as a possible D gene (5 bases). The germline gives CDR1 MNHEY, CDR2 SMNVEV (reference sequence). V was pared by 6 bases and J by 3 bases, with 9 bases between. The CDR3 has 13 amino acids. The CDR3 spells CASRVGIYNEQFF. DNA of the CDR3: TGTGCCAGCAGGGTCGGGATCTACAATGAGCAGTTCTTC.

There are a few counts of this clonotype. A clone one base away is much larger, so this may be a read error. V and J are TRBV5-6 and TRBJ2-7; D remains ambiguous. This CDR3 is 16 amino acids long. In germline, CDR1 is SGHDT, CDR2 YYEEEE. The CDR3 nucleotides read TGTGCCACCAGCATTGCTTACACGGCACTCGCCTACGAGCAGTACTTC. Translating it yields CATSIAYTALAYEQYF.

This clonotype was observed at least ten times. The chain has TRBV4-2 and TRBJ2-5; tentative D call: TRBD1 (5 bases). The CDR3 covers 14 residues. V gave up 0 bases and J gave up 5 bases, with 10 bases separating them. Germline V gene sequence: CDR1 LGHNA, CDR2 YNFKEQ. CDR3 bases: TGTGCCAGCAGCCAAGATCGCTGGGGCGAGACCCAGTACTTC. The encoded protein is CASSQDRWGETQYF.

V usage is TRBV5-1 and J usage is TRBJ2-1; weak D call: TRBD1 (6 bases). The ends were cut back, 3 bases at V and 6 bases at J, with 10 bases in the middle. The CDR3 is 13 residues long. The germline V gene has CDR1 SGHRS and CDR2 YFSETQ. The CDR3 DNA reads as TGCGCCAGCAGCTCCAGAGGGGGCAATGAGCAGTTCTTC. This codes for CASSSRGGNEQFF.

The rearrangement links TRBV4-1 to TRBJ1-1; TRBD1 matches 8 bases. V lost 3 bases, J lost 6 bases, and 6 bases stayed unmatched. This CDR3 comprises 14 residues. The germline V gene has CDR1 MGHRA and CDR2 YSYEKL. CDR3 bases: TGCGCCAGCAGCCAGGTGGACAGGGCAGCTGAAGCTTTCTTT. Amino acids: CASSQVDRAAEAFF.